The T cell receptor (beta chain) described here comes from a study of T cells in Graves' hyperthyroidism and ophthalmopathy. Findings of the study overall: Blood also showed most of the thyroid clonotypes that were expanded above 0.001.

This clonotype was seen ten or more times. Antigen unknown. TCR beta CDR3 regions were amplified from RNA. First-round RT-PCR with HTBI primers amplified the TCR CDR3 region. In TCRdb, the multiplex PCR reads were re-called with MiXCR into one record per CDR3 protein. The sample has about 720,000 distinct CDR3 sequences; roughly 15% are singletons. Germline V gene lookup returns CDR1 LGHDT and CDR2 YNNKEL (reference sequence). The CDR3 spans 15 residues. V was trimmed by 1 base and J by 2 bases, leaving 9 bases between them. This TCR came from a man between 18 and 35 years old with Graves' hyperthyroidism. The sequenced material came from blood. J is TRBJ1-5 and V is TRBV3-1, with D uncertain. The CDR3 DNA reads as TGTGCCAGCAGCCAAGGAACCCTGGGCAATCAGCCCCAGCATTTT. It specifies CASSQGTLGNQPQHF.